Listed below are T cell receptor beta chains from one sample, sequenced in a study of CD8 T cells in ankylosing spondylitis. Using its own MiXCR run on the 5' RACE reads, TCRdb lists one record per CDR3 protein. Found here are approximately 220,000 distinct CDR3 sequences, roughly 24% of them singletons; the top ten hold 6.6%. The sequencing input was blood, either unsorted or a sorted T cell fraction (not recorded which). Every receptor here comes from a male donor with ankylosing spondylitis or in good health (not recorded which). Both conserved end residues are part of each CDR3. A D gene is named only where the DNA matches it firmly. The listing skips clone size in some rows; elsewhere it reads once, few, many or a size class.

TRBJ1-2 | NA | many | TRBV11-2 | CASSLEGRGAGYTF | TGTGCCAGCAGCTTAGAAGGACGCGGCGCGGGCTACACCTTC
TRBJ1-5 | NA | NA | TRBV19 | CAIARQTNQPQHF | TGTGCCATTGCCAGACAGACGAATCAGCCCCAGCATTTT
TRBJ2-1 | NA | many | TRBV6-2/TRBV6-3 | CASSYQATKQFF | TGTGCCAGCAGTTACCAAGCGACAAAACAGTTCTTC
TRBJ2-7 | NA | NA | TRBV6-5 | CASSYSYHPQGEQYF | TGTGCCAGCAGTTACTCATACCATCCCCAGGGCGAGCAGTACTTC
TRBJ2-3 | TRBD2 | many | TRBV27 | CASSFYGRALTDTQYF | TGTGCCAGCAGTTTCTACGGGAGGGCCCTCACAGATACGCAGTATTTT
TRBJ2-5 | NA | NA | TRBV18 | CASSPRGAGETQYF | TGTGCCAGCTCACCACGAGGCGCGGGCGAGACCCAGTACTTC
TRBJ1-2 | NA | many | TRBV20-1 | CSASFRGGYGYTF | TGCAGTGCTAGTTTCCGAGGAGGCTATGGCTACACCTTC
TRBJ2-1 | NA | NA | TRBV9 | CASSTSNLYNEQFF | TGTGCCAGCAGCACGTCTAACCTGTACAATGAGCAGTTCTTC
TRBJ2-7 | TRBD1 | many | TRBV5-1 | CASRSGQGISYEQYF | TGCGCCAGCAGATCGGGACAGGGGATAAGTTACGAGCAGTACTTC
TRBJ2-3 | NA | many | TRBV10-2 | CASSESGEAQYF | TGCGCCAGCAGTGAGTCGGGGGAGGCGCAGTATTTT
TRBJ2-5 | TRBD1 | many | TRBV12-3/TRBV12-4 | CASSLGTAQETQYF | TGTGCCAGCAGTCTCGGGACAGCCCAAGAGACCCAGTACTTC
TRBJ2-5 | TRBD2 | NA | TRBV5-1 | CASSFGGEGTQYF | TGCGCCAGCAGCTTTGGAGGGGAGGGGACCCAGTACTTC
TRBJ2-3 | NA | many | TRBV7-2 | CASSLWAVNTQYF | TGTGCCAGCAGCTTATGGGCAGTAAATACGCAGTATTTT
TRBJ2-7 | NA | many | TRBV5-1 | CASSLGQTSYEQYF | TGCGCCAGCAGCTTGGGACAGACCTCCTACGAGCAGTACTTC
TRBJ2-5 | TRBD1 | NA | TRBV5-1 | CASSSGTAHETQYF | TGCGCCAGCAGCTCCGGGACAGCCCATGAGACCCAGTACTTC
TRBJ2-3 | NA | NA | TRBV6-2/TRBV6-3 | CASSYGGTSTDTQYF | TGTGCCAGCAGTTATGGCGGGACCAGCACAGATACGCAGTATTTT
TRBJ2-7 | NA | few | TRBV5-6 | CASSPGRTGRRYEQYF | TGTGCCAGCAGCCCCGGAAGGACGGGACGGAGATACGAGCAGTACTTC
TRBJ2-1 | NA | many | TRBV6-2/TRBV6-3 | CASRSGTGGRKLAGNNEQFF | TGTGCCAGCAGGTCCGGGACAGGGGGTAGAAAACTAGCGGGGAACAATGAGCAGTTCTTC